Listed below are T cell receptor beta chains from one sample, sequenced in a study of shared T cell receptors in the human thymus. TCRdb's table, derived via immunoSEQ multiplex PCR, lists solely in-frame clones and lacks some. This sample has about 380,000 clones, with approximately 95% found just once. Specimen: thymocytes. All receptors derive from a human donor. Both conserved end residues are part of each CDR3. Each record gives: D gene, J gene, V gene, clone size, CDR3 DNA, CDR3 protein. The D gene is left open where the match is weak. Not all rows give a size; the values are once, few, many and, for expanded clones, a class.

. TRBJ2-1 TRBV14 . TGTGCCAGCAGCCAAGAATTCGGGGACAATGAGCAGTTCTTC CASSQEFGDNEQFF
TRBD2 TRBJ2-3 TRBV27 . TGTGCCAGCAGTTCGCTAGCGGGAGTAATCACAGATACGCAGTATTTT CASSSLAGVITDTQYF
. TRBJ2-1 TRBV10-3 . TGTGCCATCAGGGGGGGACAGCCAGAGCAGTTCTTC CAIRGGQPEQFF
TRBD1 TRBJ1-1 TRBV27 . TGTGCCAGCAGTTCCGACAGGGGTCAAAGGAACACTGAAGCTTTCTTT CASSSDRGQRNTEAFF
TRBD1 TRBJ1-2 TRBV4-3 . TGCGCCAGCAGCCAAGAGGGACAGACCGTCCGCTATGGCTACACCTTC CASSQEGQTVRYGYTF
. TRBJ2-5 TRBV4-1 once TGCGCCAGCAGCCAAGTGCCCCCATTAGGGAGCCAAGAGACCCAGTACTTC CASSQVPPLGSQETQYF
TRBD1 TRBJ1-3 TRBV25-1 . TGTGCCAGCAGTCGACAGGGGGTCTCTGGAAACACCATATATTTT CASSRQGVSGNTIYF
. TRBJ2-1 TRBV15 once TGTGCCACCAGCGGCGACAATGAGCAGTTCTTC CATSGDNEQFF
. TRBJ2-4 TRBV19 . TGTGCCAGTAGTACTGCACCGGGGGGACAGGAAATTTTAGCCAAAAACATTCAGTACTTC CASSTAPGGQEILAKNIQYF
TRBD1 TRBJ2-2 TRBV27 . TGTGCCAGCAGTCCGAGACAGGGGTTGGGGACCGGGGAGCTGTTTTTT CASSPRQGLGTGELFF
. TRBJ2-1 TRBV6-4 once TGTGCCAGCAGTGACACCAGGGAGGAAAGCTCCTACAATGAGCAGTTCTTC CASSDTREESSYNEQFF
. TRBJ1-2 TRBV5-1 . TGCGCCAGCAGCACAAAGGGACCTTATGGAACGCCTTATGGCTACACCTTC CASSTKGPYGTPYGYTF
. TRBJ2-7 TRBV9 . TGTGCCAGCAGCGTCAAGACAGACCCCGGGCTGGAGCAGTACTTC CASSVKTDPGLEQYF
. TRBJ1-3 TRBV30 . TGTGCCTGGAGTGCACTGACGGCTCGGCCTCCGGCGGGCCTCTCTGGAAACACCATATATTTT CAWSALTARPPAGLSGNTIYF
. TRBJ2-1 TRBV2 . TGTGCCACTAACGGCGGGGACAGCTCCTACAATGAGCAGTTCTTC CATNGGDSSYNEQFF
TRBD2 TRBJ2-3 TRBV6-1 . TGTGCCAGCAGTGAATCCGGGGGAGGGGCCGATACGCAGTATTTT CASSESGGGADTQYF
TRBD2 TRBJ2-1 TRBV7-2 . TGTGCCAGCAGCCTATCAGGGACTAGCGGGAGTGAGTTCAATGAGCAGTTCTTC CASSLSGTSGSEFNEQFF
TRBD2 TRBJ2-7 TRBV6-5 . TGTGCCAGCAGACACCGGTGGTTCGGGGAGGGAGGGCAGTACTTC CASRHRWFGEGGQYF
TRBD1 TRBJ2-7 TRBV28 . TGTGCCAGCAGTTCCCCCTCCAGGGGGCACGAGCAGTACTTC CASSSPSRGHEQYF
TRBD1 TRBJ2-5 TRBV2 . TGTGCCAGACGTTCCACCAAACAGGGGGCCCAAGAGACCCAGTACTTC CARRSTKQGAQETQYF
TRBD2 TRBJ2-7 TRBV27 . TGTGCCAGCAGTTTATCGACTAGCGGGAAGAACGAGCAGTACTTC CASSLSTSGKNEQYF
TRBD1 TRBJ2-5 TRBV5-6 once TGTGCCAGCAGCCCCCGGGACAGGAAAGAGACCCAGTACTTC CASSPRDRKETQYF
. TRBJ2-3 TRBV7-3 . TGTGCCAGCAGCTTCATCGGCGGGAGCACAGATACGCAGTATTTT CASSFIGGSTDTQYF
TRBD1 TRBJ2-3 TRBV6-6 . TGTGCCAGCAGTTTCAACAGGGGAGCAGATACGCAGTATTTT CASSFNRGADTQYF
. TRBJ1-2 TRBV7-2 . TGTGCCAGCAGCTTAGACGGGTATGGCTACACCTTC CASSLDGYGYTF
. TRBJ1-1 TRBV15 . TGTGCCACCAGCAGAGATCTCGACAGATACACTGAAGCTTTCTTT CATSRDLDRYTEAFF
TRBD2 TRBJ2-7 TRBV5-1 few TGCGCCAGCAGCTTGAAGTCTAGCGGGTACGAGCAGTACTTC CASSLKSSGYEQYF